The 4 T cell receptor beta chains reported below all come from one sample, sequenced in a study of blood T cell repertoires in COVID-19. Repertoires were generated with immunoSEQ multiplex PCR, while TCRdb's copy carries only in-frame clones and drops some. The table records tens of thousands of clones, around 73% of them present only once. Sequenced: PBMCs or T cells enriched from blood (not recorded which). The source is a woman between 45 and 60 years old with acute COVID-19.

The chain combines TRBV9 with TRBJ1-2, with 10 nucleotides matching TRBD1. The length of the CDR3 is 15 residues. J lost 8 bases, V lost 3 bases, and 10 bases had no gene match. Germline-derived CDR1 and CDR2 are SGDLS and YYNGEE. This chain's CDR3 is CASSEGGTGAIGYTF. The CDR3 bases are TGTGCCAGCAGCGAGGGAGGGACAGGGGCTATCGGCTACACCTTC. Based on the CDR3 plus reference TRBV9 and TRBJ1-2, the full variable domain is DSGVTQTPKHLITATGQRVTLRCSPRSGDLSVYWYQQSLDQGLQFLIQYYNGEERAKGNILERFSAQQFPDLHSELNLSSLELGDSALYFCASSEGGTGAIGYTFGSGTRLTVV.

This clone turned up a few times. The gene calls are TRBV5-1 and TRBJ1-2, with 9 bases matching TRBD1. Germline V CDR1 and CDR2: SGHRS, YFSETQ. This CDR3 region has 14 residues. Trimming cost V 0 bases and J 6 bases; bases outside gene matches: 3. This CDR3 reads CASSLGDRVHGYTF. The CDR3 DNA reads TGCGCCAGCAGCTTGGGGGACAGGGTCCATGGCTACACCTTC. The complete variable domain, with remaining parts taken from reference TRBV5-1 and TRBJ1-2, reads KAGVTQTPRYLIKTRGQQVTLSCSPISGHRSVSWYQQTPGQGLQFLFEYFSETQRNKGNFPGRFSGRQFSNSRSEMNVSTLELGDSALYLCASSLGDRVHGYTFGSGTRLTVV.

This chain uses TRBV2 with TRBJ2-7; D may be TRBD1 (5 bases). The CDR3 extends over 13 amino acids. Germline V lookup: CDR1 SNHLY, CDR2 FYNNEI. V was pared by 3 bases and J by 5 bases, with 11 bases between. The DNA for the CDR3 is TGTGCCAGCAGTGACGCAGGGTACGACGAGCAGTACTTC. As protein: CASSDAGYDEQYF.

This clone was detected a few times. The CDR3 DNA reads as TGTGCCAGCAGCCAGGGGGCGAAGTTCCAGCCCCAGCATTTT. This codes for CASSQGAKFQPQHF. The rearrangement joins TRBV3-1 (or the pseudogene TRBV3-2) to TRBJ1-5, with D perhaps TRBD1 (6 bases). Deletions cut 3 bases from V and 7 bases from J, with 13 bases between. This CDR3 has 14 amino acids. Germline V CDR1 and CDR2: LGHDT, YNNKEL (reference sequence).